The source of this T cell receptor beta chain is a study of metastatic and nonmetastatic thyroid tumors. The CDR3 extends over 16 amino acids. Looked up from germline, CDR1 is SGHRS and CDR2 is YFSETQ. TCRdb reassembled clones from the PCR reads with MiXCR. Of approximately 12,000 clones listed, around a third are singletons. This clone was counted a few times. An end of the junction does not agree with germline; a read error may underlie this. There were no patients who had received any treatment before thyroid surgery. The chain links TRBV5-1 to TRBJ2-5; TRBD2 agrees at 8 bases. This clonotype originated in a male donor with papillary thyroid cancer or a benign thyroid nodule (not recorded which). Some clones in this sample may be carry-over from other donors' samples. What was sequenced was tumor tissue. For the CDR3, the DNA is TGCGCCAGCAGCTTGGGACTATCGGGAGGGCCCGGGACCCGGTACTTC. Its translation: CASSLGLSGGPGTRYF.